This TCR beta chain was found in a study of cytomegalovirus exposure and HLA in healthy donors. Study information: There were 117 million unique TCR beta sequences, drawn from approximately 180 million T cells, in an earlier analysis.

There are 15 residues in the CDR3. J gave up 0 bases and V 4 bases, and 5 bases lay outside the gene matches. CDR1 is SGHTS, CDR2 YDEGEE, per germline. Study-wide results and caveats: It was only CMV serostatus that was available as immune exposure information. The study flagged about 160 TCR beta chains as cytomegalovirus-associated.

The PCR contained 60 Vbeta and 13 Jbeta primers. Libraries were prepared by immunoSEQ multiplex PCR; TCRdb keeps only in-frame clonotypes and omits some of them. The sample includes fewer than 200,000 clones, roughly 67% of them seen just once. Healthy bone marrow donors supplied every sample. The count of this clone is one. Its antigen is unknown. The sequence came from a woman younger than 35 in good health and CMV-seropositive. The sample taken for sequencing was PBMCs. This sequence joins TRBV5-8 and TRBJ2-3, with 7 bases identical to TRBD1. The DNA for the CDR3 is TGTGCCAGCAGCACCGGGACAGAGAGCACAGATACGCAGTATTTT. Its translation is CASSTGTESTDTQYF.